This T cell receptor (beta chain) originates from a study of blood T cell repertoires in COVID-19. The protocol was immunoSEQ multiplex PCR, while the TCRdb copy is restricted to in-frame clones and leaves out a portion. The sample comprises 100,000 to 150,000 clones, approximately 82% of which are singletons, and roughly 9.7% rests with the top ten. V lost 5 bases, J lost 2 bases, and 17 bases stayed unmatched. Germline V gene lookup returns CDR1 KGHSH and CDR2 LQKENI. This CDR3 has 19 amino acids. The sequence derives from a man aged 35 to 55 with active or convalescent COVID-19. The rearrangement uses TRBV18 and TRBJ2-3; 9 bases match TRBD2. The sample taken for sequencing was peripheral blood. The CDR3 DNA reads TGTGCCAGCTCAACTACCGGGACTAGCAAATCCTTGGTCACAGATACGCAGTATTTT. It encodes CASSTTGTSKSLVTDTQYF. The entire variable domain, with the rest obtained from reference TRBV18 and TRBJ2-3, is as follows: NAGVMQNPRHLVRRRGQEARLRCSPMKGHSHVYWYRQLPEEGLKFMVYLQKENIIDESGMPKERFSAEFPKEGPSILRIQQVVRGDSAAYFCASSTTGTSKSLVTDTQYFGPGTRLTVL.